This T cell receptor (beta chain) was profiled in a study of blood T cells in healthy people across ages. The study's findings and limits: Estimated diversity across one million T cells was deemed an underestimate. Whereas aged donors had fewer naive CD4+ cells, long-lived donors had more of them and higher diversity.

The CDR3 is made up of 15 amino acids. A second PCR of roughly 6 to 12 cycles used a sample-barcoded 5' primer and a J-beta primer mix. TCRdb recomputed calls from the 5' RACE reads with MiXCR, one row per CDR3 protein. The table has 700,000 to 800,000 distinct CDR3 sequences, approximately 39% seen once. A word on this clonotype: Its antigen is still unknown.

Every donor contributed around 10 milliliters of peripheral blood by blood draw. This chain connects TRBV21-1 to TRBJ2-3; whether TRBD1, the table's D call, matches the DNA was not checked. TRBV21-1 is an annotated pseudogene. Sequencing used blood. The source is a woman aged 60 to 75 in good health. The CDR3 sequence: CASSGHDSRTDTQYF. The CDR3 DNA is TGTGCCAGCAGCGGCCATGACAGCCGCACAGATACGCAGTATTTT.